Ten or more counts support the clone carrying this T cell receptor (beta chain). Its matching antigen is unknown. The data were taken from a study of CD8 T cells in ankylosing spondylitis. Study conclusions and caveats: Certain motif variants had earlier been reported in reactive arthritis synovial fluid and blood.

MiXCR was run by TCRdb on the 5' RACE reads, yielding one entry per CDR3 protein. The table shows 180,000 or so distinct CDR3 sequences, with roughly 11% occurring only once. V was clipped by 5 bases and J by 0 bases; unmatched bases: 4. CDR1 is KGHSH, CDR2 LQKENI, per germline. This CDR3 has 15 residues. This sequence was found in a male donor with ankylosing spondylitis or in good health (not recorded which). The specimen sequenced was blood, either unsorted or a sorted T cell fraction (not recorded which). J is TRBJ2-1 and V is TRBV18; 7 bases match TRBD1. For the CDR3, the DNA is TGTGCCAGCTCAGTTACAGGGGTCTCCTACAATGAGCAGTTCTTC. Translated: CASSVTGVSYNEQFF. The complete variable domain, with remaining parts taken from reference TRBV18 and TRBJ2-1, reads NAGVMQNPRHLVRRRGQEARLRCSPMKGHSHVYWYRQLPEEGLKFMVYLQKENIIDESGMPKERFSAEFPKEGPSILRIQQVVRGDSAAYFCASSVTGVSYNEQFFGPGTRLTVL.